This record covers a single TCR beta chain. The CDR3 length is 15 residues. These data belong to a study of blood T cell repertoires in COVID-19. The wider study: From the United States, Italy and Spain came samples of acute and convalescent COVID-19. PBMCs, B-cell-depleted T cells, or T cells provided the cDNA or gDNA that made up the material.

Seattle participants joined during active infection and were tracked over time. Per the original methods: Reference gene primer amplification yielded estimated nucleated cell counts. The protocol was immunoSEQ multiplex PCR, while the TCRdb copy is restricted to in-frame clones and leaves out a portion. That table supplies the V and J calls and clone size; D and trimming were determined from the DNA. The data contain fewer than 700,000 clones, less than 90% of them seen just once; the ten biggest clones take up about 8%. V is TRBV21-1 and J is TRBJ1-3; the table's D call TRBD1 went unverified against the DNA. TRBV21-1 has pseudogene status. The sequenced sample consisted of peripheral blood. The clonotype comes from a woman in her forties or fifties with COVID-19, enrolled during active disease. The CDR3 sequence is CASSKDPVSGNTIYF. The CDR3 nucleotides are TGTGCCAGCAGCAAAGACCCAGTGTCTGGAAACACCATATATTTT.